This TCR beta chain was identified during a study of shared clonotypes between healthy human individuals. Study-wide background: Donor ages ranged 18 to 49 years: a couple of women, a few men. Researchers assigned three CD4 naive, three CD4 memory, two CD8 naive and one CD8 memory plate to each donor.

Overall study results and limits: Among a few donors, roughly 5% of naive CD4 clonotypes were found in common.

The CDR3 contains 15 residues. J gave up 2 bases and V 0 bases, and 2 bases lay outside the gene matches. Germline V gene sequence: CDR1 SGDLS, CDR2 YYNGEE. This clone was recorded a few times. Its antigen is not known. Other DNA variants within this sample encode the same CDR3. Here immunoSEQ multiplex PCR was the method, and the copy in TCRdb shows in-frame clones only, minus some. The sample shows 1.5 million to 2.5 million clones, about 95% of them seen only once. Naive CD8 cells were CD45RO-negative, positively selected for CCR7, excluding terminally differentiated effector memory CD45RA+ cells. This chain links TRBV9 with TRBJ2-7; 10 bases line up with TRBD1. Sequencing input: naive CD8+ T cells sorted from blood. The origin of this receptor is a man between 18 and 29 years old in good health. The CDR3 loop reads CASSVEGTGAYEQYF. As DNA, the CDR3 is TGTGCCAGCAGCGTAGAAGGGACAGGGGCCTACGAGCAGTACTTC.